A single sample is the source of the 30 T cell receptor beta chains below, sequenced in a study of technical replicates of blood from several donors. Sequenced by immunoSEQ multiplex PCR; TCRdb stores in-frame clones only, minus some. Of more than 65,000 clones in the sample, about 92% were seen once. The sequencing input was T cells isolated from PBMCs. Every receptor here comes from a human donor in good health.

J is TRBJ1-2 and V is TRBV7-2, with D possibly TRBD1 on 6 matching bases. Looked up from germline, CDR1 is SGHTA and CDR2 is FQGNSA. V was clipped by 6 bases and J by 2 bases, with 13 bases between them. This CDR3 comprises 14 residues. The CDR3 DNA reads as TGTGCCAGCAGGCTAGGGGGGGCCAACTATGGCTACACCTTC. Encoded protein: CASRLGGANYGYTF.

This clone turned up a few times. The chain has TRBV30 and TRBJ1-1, with D possibly matching TRBD1 (5 bases). This CDR3 is built from 14 residues. From germline, CDR1 is GTSNPN and CDR2 SVGIG (reference sequence). Trimming left V 1 base short and J 3 bases short, with 12 bases between. CDR3 nucleotides: TGTGCCTGGAGTGACCAGGGATTGGACACTGAAGCTTTCTTT. Protein: CAWSDQGLDTEAFF.

The chain couples TRBV21-1 to TRBJ1-1. TRBV21-1 is deemed a pseudogene. CDR3 length: 18 residues. CDR3 in DNA: TGTGCCAGCAGCAAAGCTGGGACTAAAGACCGGCAGAACACTGAAGCTTTCTTT. Its translation: CASSKAGTKDRQNTEAFF.

V is TRBV27 and J is TRBJ1-5; D is uncertain. The CDR3 extends over 14 amino acids. The V and J ends lost 0 bases and 3 bases respectively, with 6 bases between them. In germline, CDR1 is MNHEY, CDR2 SMNVEV (reference sequence). The CDR3 region has the DNA TGTGCCAGCAGTTTATCGAGGAACAATCAGCCCCAGCATTTT. This sequence encodes CASSLSRNNQPQHF.

The chain has TRBV27 and TRBJ2-3; tentatively, D is TRBD2 (6 bases). The V end was cut by 7 bases, the J end by 4 bases, with 12 bases between. The CDR3 spans 13 residues. Germline V gene sequence: CDR1 MNHEY, CDR2 SMNVEV (reference sequence). The CDR3, as DNA: TGTGCCAGCACTCGAGGCGGGGCAGATACGCAGTATTTT. This codes for CASTRGGADTQYF.

A note on this clone: Other DNA sequences in this sample translate to the same CDR3. The V gene is TRBV9, the J gene TRBJ1-1; D remains ambiguous. This CDR3 is 14 amino acids long. Germline V lookup: CDR1 SGDLS, CDR2 YYNGEE. Trimming pared 0 bases from V and 4 bases from J, leaving 10 bases between. The CDR3 DNA reads TGTGCCAGCAGCGTAGATGGGAGATCCACTGAAGCTTTCTTT. As protein: CASSVDGRSTEAFF.

The rearrangement links TRBV27 to TRBJ2-7, with 9 bases that match TRBD2. The CDR3 covers 16 residues. CDR1 MNHEY and CDR2 SMNVEV come from the germline V gene (reference sequence). V dropped 3 bases and J dropped 6; count of bases not matched to a gene: 12. The CDR3 is CASSFFYWGLASEQYF. DNA for the CDR3: TGTGCCAGCAGTTTTTTTTATTGGGGACTAGCCTCCGAGCAGTACTTC.

The J gene is TRBJ2-2, the V gene TRBV7-3, with D maybe TRBD2 (6 bases). Germline V gene sequence: CDR1 SGHTA, CDR2 FQGTGA. CDR3 size: 15 residues. V gave up 3 bases and J gave up 2 bases, with 10 bases separating them. CDR3 loop: CASSLLDYNTGELFF. The CDR3, as DNA: TGTGCCAGCAGCTTGTTGGACTACAACACCGGGGAGCTGTTTTTT. The whole variable domain, remainder taken from reference TRBV7-3 and TRBJ2-2, is GAGVSQTPSNKVTEKGKYVELRCDPISGHTALYWYRQSLGQGPEFLIYFQGTGAADDSGLPNDRFFAVRPEGSVSTLKIQRTERGDSAVYLCASSLLDYNTGELFFGEGSRLTVL.

The chain couples TRBV13 to TRBJ2-7; TRBD2 agrees at 7 bases. This CDR3 has 12 residues. Germline V gene sequence: CDR1 PRHDT, CDR2 FYEKMQ (reference sequence). Trimming at V came to 0 bases and at J to 9 bases, leaving 2 bases not matched to a gene. CDR3: CASSLGGEGQYF. The CDR3 nucleotides read TGTGCCAGCAGCTTAGGGGGGGAGGGGCAGTACTTC.

The chain joins TRBV9 to TRBJ1-3; no clear D. CDR1 SGDLS and CDR2 YYNGEE come from the germline V gene. The V end was cut by 4 bases, the J end by 4 bases, with 15 bases between. This CDR3 spans 15 amino acids. The CDR3 here is CASSLNGEAGNTIYF. CDR3 DNA sequence: TGTGCCAGCAGCCTGAACGGGGAGGCGGGAAACACCATATATTTT.

The rearrangement links TRBV27 to TRBJ1-1; no reliable D call. V lost 0 bases and J lost 0, with 8 bases in between. Per the germline V gene, CDR1 is MNHEY and CDR2 is SMNVEV (reference sequence). This CDR3 contains 15 residues. CDR3 residues: CASSLSRGMNTEAFF. The CDR3 bases are TGTGCCAGCAGTTTATCTCGGGGAATGAACACTGAAGCTTTCTTT.

The rearrangement links TRBV19 to TRBJ1-4; a possible D gene is TRBD1 (6 bases). The germline V gene encodes CDR1 LNHDA and CDR2 SQIVND (reference sequence). V was pared by 10 bases and J by 8 bases, with 17 bases between. The length of the CDR3 is 13 residues. This chain's CDR3 is CATRRGRLEKLFF. The CDR3 coding sequence is TGTGCCACCAGGCGGGGGCGCCTCGAAAAACTGTTTTTT.

This clone was seen only once. The chain links TRBV18 to TRBJ2-7; tentative D call: TRBD1 (5 bases). Germline V lookup: CDR1 KGHSH, CDR2 LQKENI. V lost 3 bases to trimming and J lost 1 base, with 13 bases between them. The CDR3 totals 15 residues. The CDR3 DNA follows: TGTGCCAGCTCACCTGGTAGGGGATCATCCTACGAGCAGTACTTC. Its translation: CASSPGRGSSYEQYF. Drawing the rest from reference TRBV18 and TRBJ2-7, the complete variable domain is NAGVMQNPRHLVRRRGQEARLRCSPMKGHSHVYWYRQLPEEGLKFMVYLQKENIIDESGMPKERFSAEFPKEGPSILRIQQVVRGDSAAYFCASSPGRGSSYEQYFGPGTRLTVT.

J is TRBJ2-7 and V is TRBV6-5; 10 nucleotides align to TRBD1. There are 15 residues in the CDR3. J gave up 4 bases and V 2 bases, and 5 bases lay outside the gene matches. The germline V gene has CDR1 MNHEY and CDR2 SVGAGI. CDR3 amino acids: CASSYGGTGVYEQYF. CDR3 nucleotides: TGTGCCAGCAGTTACGGGGGGACAGGGGTGTACGAGCAGTACTTC.

V gene TRBV7-2 combines with J gene TRBJ2-7; weak D call: TRBD1 (6 bases). The CDR3 runs 15 residues. Germline CDR1 and CDR2: SGHTA and FQGNSA. Trimming left V 5 bases short and J 0 bases short, with 14 bases between. This chain's CDR3 is CASSPNRQVSYEQYF. The CDR3 DNA sequence: TGTGCCAGCAGCCCCAACCGACAGGTCTCCTACGAGCAGTACTTC.

The chain joins TRBV6-5 to TRBJ2-2, with TRBD1 matching 7 bases. There are 15 residues in the CDR3. CDR1 and CDR2 (germline): MNHEY, SVGAGI. The V segment lost 7 bases and the J segment 7 bases; nucleotides outside the gene matches: 12. CDR3 sequence (DNA): TGTGCCAGCACCAAGAAGAAACAGGGGATCGGGGAGCTGTTTTTT. Its translation: CASTKKKQGIGELFF.

V and J are TRBV5-1 and TRBJ2-6; no firm D call. V was trimmed by 0 bases and J by 0 bases, leaving 10 bases between them. The germline gives CDR1 SGHRS, CDR2 YFSETQ. This CDR3 spans 17 amino acids. CDR3 residues: CASSLELTLSGANVLTF. The CDR3 DNA reads as TGCGCCAGCAGCTTGGAACTTACCCTCTCTGGGGCCAACGTCCTGACTTTC.

This chain links TRBV27 with TRBJ2-7, with 7 bases matching TRBD1. V was pared by 3 bases and J by 1 base, with 3 bases of the junction left unmatched. This CDR3 region has 14 residues. Germline V gene sequence: CDR1 MNHEY, CDR2 SMNVEV (reference sequence). CDR3 sequence: CASSFTGESYEQYF. As DNA, the CDR3 is TGTGCCAGCAGTTTTACAGGGGAATCCTACGAGCAGTACTTC.

The chain combines TRBV27 with TRBJ2-1; 7 bases line up with TRBD2. This CDR3 comprises 16 residues. CDR1 and CDR2 (germline): MNHEY, SMNVEV (reference sequence). V lost 5 bases and J lost 4; bases outside the gene matches: 11. DNA of the CDR3: TGTGCCAGCAGTCCCTTCTCTAGCGGAACGTACAATGAGCAGTTCTTC. Amino acid sequence: CASSPFSSGTYNEQFF.

V and J are TRBV4-3 and TRBJ2-5, with unresolved D. The CDR3 has 12 residues. Trimming shortened V by 0 bases and J by 9 bases, and 8 bases separated the two germline ends. Germline-derived CDR1 and CDR2 are LGHNA and YSLEER. The CDR3 protein is CASSQDSRSQYF. CDR3 in DNA: TGCGCCAGCAGCCAAGATTCTAGGTCCCAGTACTTC.

This chain links TRBV10-3 with TRBJ2-2; TRBD2 agrees at 8 bases. Germline V gene lookup returns CDR1 ENHRY and CDR2 SYGVKD. After removal of 7 bases from V and 1 base from J, the junction contained 5 bases not matched to a gene. The CDR3 has 15 residues. The CDR3 spells CAITALAGNTGELFF. DNA for the CDR3: TGTGCCATCACAGCTCTAGCGGGGAACACCGGGGAGCTGTTTTTT.

This clone showed up just once. The J gene is TRBJ2-1, the V gene TRBV27; the D gene is possibly TRBD2 (6 bases). The CDR3 extends over 15 amino acids. Germline assignment: CDR1 MNHEY and CDR2 SMNVEV (reference sequence). The ends were cut back, 5 bases at V and 0 bases at J, with 11 bases in the middle. CDR3 loop: CASSPAGSSYNEQFF. Here the CDR3 DNA reads TGTGCCAGCAGTCCCGCGGGGAGCTCCTACAATGAGCAGTTCTTC.

The CDR3 DNA reads as TGCGCCAGCAGCTTGGAACTAGCCCCCCACAATGAGCAGTTCTTC. Its translation is CASSLELAPHNEQFF. The chain is built from TRBV5-1 and TRBJ2-1; possibly TRBD2 for D (6 bases). Trimming pared 0 bases from V and 5 bases from J, leaving 12 bases between. CDR1 and CDR2 (germline): SGHRS, YFSETQ. The length of the CDR3 is 15 residues.

This clone came up once. V usage is TRBV18 and J usage is TRBJ1-4, with 9 bases that match TRBD1. The CDR3 covers 14 residues. The trim removed 5 bases at V and 5 bases at J, leaving 3 bases unmatched. Germline V gene sequence: CDR1 KGHSH, CDR2 LQKENI. This CDR3 reads CASSYGQGNEKLFF. The CDR3, as DNA: TGTGCCAGCTCATACGGACAGGGGAATGAAAAACTGTTTTTT.

The V call is TRBV14, the J call TRBJ1-2; possible D gene TRBD1, 5 bases. The CDR3 consists of 14 residues. V lost 0 bases, J lost 2 bases, and 7 bases lay in between. The germline V gene encodes CDR1 SGHDN and CDR2 FVKESK. Written as DNA, the CDR3 is TGTGCCAGCAGCCAAGATCCAGGGAACTATGGCTACACCTTC. Translated: CASSQDPGNYGYTF.

The CDR3 protein is CASSETSGRAYEQYF. DNA of the CDR3: TGTGCCAGCAGCGAGACTAGCGGGAGGGCTTACGAGCAGTACTTC. This chain links TRBV9 with TRBJ2-7; 14 bases agree with TRBD2. Germline loops: CDR1 SGDLS, CDR2 YYNGEE. This CDR3 is 15 amino acids long. The V and J ends lost 3 bases and 4 bases, in that order; junction bases with no gene match: 3.

This chain joins TRBV7-9 and TRBJ1-5; 7 nucleotides agree with TRBD1. Per the germline V gene, CDR1 is SEHNR and CDR2 is FQNEAQ (reference sequence). The CDR3 is made up of 14 amino acids. V trimming: 5 bases; J trimming: 7 bases; junction bases outside the gene matches: 8. The CDR3 nucleotides read TGTGCCAGCAGCACAACAGGGGCGGAACAGCCCCAGCATTTT. Amino acid sequence: CASSTTGAEQPQHF.

As for this clone: The junction departs from germline at one end; a sequencing error may be responsible. This chain links TRBV7-7 with TRBJ2-7; D possibly corresponds to TRBD2 (5 bases). Per germline, CDR1 SSHAT and CDR2 FNYEAQ (reference sequence). This CDR3 has 15 amino acids. This CDR3 reads CASSRGPISSYEQYF. The CDR3, as DNA: TGTGCTAGCAGCCGAGGGCCCATCAGCTCCTACGAGCAGTACTTC.

This chain connects TRBV28 to TRBJ1-2, with D unclear. With 7 bases removed from V and 7 bases from J, the gap between germline ends came to 7 bases. The CDR3 runs to 10 residues. The germline gives CDR1 MDHEN, CDR2 SYDVKM. The CDR3 sequence is CASMGSGYTF. CDR3 DNA: TGTGCCAGCATGGGGAGTGGCTACACCTTC.

The chain recombines TRBV10-3 with TRBJ1-3; 12 bases map to TRBD1. The CDR3 sequence is 17 residues long. Looked up from germline, CDR1 is ENHRY and CDR2 is SYGVKD. Losses at the gene ends were 8 bases for V and 0 bases for J; bases not matched to a gene: 8. The CDR3 reads CAIGGQGALSSGNTIYF. For the CDR3, the DNA is TGTGCCATCGGGGGACAGGGGGCCCTAAGCTCTGGAAACACCATATATTTT.